This passage covers 31 T cell receptor beta chains from one sample sequenced in a study of cytomegalovirus exposure and HLA in healthy donors (dated by TCRdb to 2016 to 2017). Library preparation was by the immunoSEQ multiplex PCR assay. The multiplex PCR relied on a mix of 60 forward primers for TCR Vbeta segments and 13 reverse primers for TCR Jbeta segments. Imported from immuneACCESS, the table was reduced by TCRdb to in-frame sequences with V and J called. These copies leave out some clones; in studies compared against another copy, an unresolved V gene accounts for under half, and the cause of the remainder is not known. For this sample the table gives about 120,000 clones, of which over 75% were detected only once. The ten top clones hold around 1.5% of the sample. The sample taken for sequencing was PBMCs. These receptors originate from a woman in her late teens or twenties in good health and CMV-seronegative.

This clone turned up a few times. The chain couples TRBV11-2 to TRBJ1-4, with D perhaps matching TRBD1 (6 bases). The CDR3 covers 11 residues. V was clipped by 1 base and J by 14 bases, with 8 bases between them. Per germline, CDR1 SGHAT and CDR2 FQNNGV. The CDR3 DNA reads as TGTGCCAGCAGCTTAGGGACAGACCTGTTTTTT. It translates to CASSLGTDLFF.

J is TRBJ1-5 and V is TRBV7-2; D is unresolved. The ends were cut back, 2 bases at V and 11 bases at J, with 19 bases in the middle. The CDR3 spans 15 residues. Germline lookup yields CDR1 SGHTA and CDR2 FQGNSA. CDR3 coding DNA: TGTGCCAGCAGCTTATTAGGACGACTTCAGAGGGCCCAGCATTTT. It codes for CASSLLGRLQRAQHF.

This clone showed up just a few times. The chain has TRBV29-1 and TRBJ1-2; 9 nucleotides agree with TRBD1. The V and J ends lost 7 bases and 11 bases, in that order; junction bases with no gene match: 14. CDR1 is SQVTM and CDR2 is ANQGSEA in the germline V gene. The CDR3 is 13 amino acids. Here the CDR3 reads CSAGDRAAKGYTF. The CDR3 DNA is TGCAGCGCGGGGGACAGGGCCGCGAAGGGGTACACCTTC. Looking up the rest from reference TRBV29-1 and TRBJ1-2 gives the full variable domain: SAVISQKPSRDICQRGTSLTIQCQVDSQVTMMFWYRQQPGQSLTLIATANQGSEATYESGFVIDKFPISRPNLTFSTLTVSNMSPEDSSIYLCSAGDRAAKGYTFGSGTRLTVV.

The V call is TRBV5-6, the J call TRBJ2-6; D remains ambiguous. This CDR3 is built from 16 residues. V lost 0 bases and J 0 bases, leaving 7 bases between the germline ends. CDR1 is SGHDT and CDR2 is YYEEEE in the germline V gene. This CDR3 is CASSLESGSGANVLTF. The CDR3 DNA is TGTGCCAGCAGCTTGGAATCGGGCTCTGGGGCCAACGTCCTGACTTTC.

This chain uses TRBV6-1 with TRBJ1-2; possible D gene TRBD1, 6 bases. Germline V lookup: CDR1 MNHNS, CDR2 SASEGT. Trimming took off 6 bases at V and 1 base at J, with 9 bases between the two ends. The CDR3 runs 13 residues. CDR3: CASRQDSNYGYTF. The CDR3 DNA sequence: TGTGCCAGCAGGCAGGACAGTAACTATGGCTACACCTTC.

In its sample, this clone was seen once. The rearrangement links TRBV7-9 to TRBJ1-1; a possible D gene is TRBD1 (5 bases). This CDR3 region has 15 residues. Per the germline V gene, CDR1 is SEHNR and CDR2 is FQNEAQ (reference sequence). V was shortened by 1 base and J by 1 base, with 10 bases between the two germline ends. CDR3 DNA sequence: TGTGCCAGCAGCTTAGGACAGTGGGGGAACACTGAAGCTTTCTTT. Translated: CASSLGQWGNTEAFF.

The chain's CDR3 is CASSHPGQGTGELFF. Here the CDR3 DNA reads TGCGCCAGCAGCCATCCGGGTCAAGGCACCGGGGAGCTGTTTTTT. The rearrangement uses TRBV4-1 and TRBJ2-2; D unclear. Germline CDR1 reads MGHRA; CDR2 reads YSYEKL. The CDR3 runs to 15 residues. V was pared by 3 bases and J by 4 bases, with 12 bases between.

This clone was seen once. The CDR3 DNA reads as TGTGCCAGCAGTTACGGGACAGGGGATTATGGCTACACCTTC. Translation: CASSYGTGDYGYTF. This chain links TRBV6-5 with TRBJ1-2; 10 bases agree with TRBD1. After removal of 2 bases from V and 5 bases from J, the junction contained 2 bases not matched to a gene. Germline CDR1 and CDR2: MNHEY and SVGAGI. This CDR3 spans 14 amino acids.

This chain joins TRBV5-4 and TRBJ2-1; D gene unclear. CDR1 SGHNT and CDR2 YYREEE come from the germline V gene (reference sequence). V lost 1 base and J 3 bases, leaving 14 bases between the germline ends. The CDR3 runs 16 residues. The CDR3 nucleotides read TGTGCCAGCAGCTTGATAGCTAGTTCTAGCTACAATGAGCAGTTCTTC. Encoded protein: CASSLIASSSYNEQFF.

The rearrangement uses TRBV5-4 and TRBJ1-1; a possible D gene is TRBD1 (6 bases). The CDR3 has 13 amino acids. The germline gives CDR1 SGHNT, CDR2 YYREEE (reference sequence). V was pared by 2 bases and J by 3 bases, with 8 bases between. The CDR3 region has the DNA TGTGCCAGCAGCTTTCGGACAGACACTGAAGCTTTCTTT. Translated, it gives CASSFRTDTEAFF.

This chain joins TRBV13 and TRBJ2-5; 8 bases are shared with TRBD2. The CDR3 covers 16 residues. CDR1 is PRHDT and CDR2 is FYEKMQ in the germline V gene (reference sequence). V dropped 2 bases and J dropped 2; count of bases not matched to a gene: 7. The CDR3 loop reads CASSLWSGGLQETQYF. CDR3 in DNA: TGTGCCAGCAGCTTATGGAGCGGGGGTTTGCAAGAGACCCAGTACTTC.

The V and J genes are TRBV2 and TRBJ2-7, with D tentatively TRBD2 (6 bases). This CDR3 is built from 14 residues. With 6 bases removed from V and 3 bases from J, the gap between germline ends came to 15 bases. Germline V lookup: CDR1 SNHLY, CDR2 FYNNEI. The CDR3 DNA follows: TGTGCCAGCAGAGGGACTGAGGGTTACTACGAGCAGTACTTC. This gives the protein CASRGTEGYYEQYF. Complete variable domain (other parts from reference TRBV2 and TRBJ2-7): EPEVTQTPSHQVTQMGQEVILRCVPISNHLYFYWYRQILGQKVEFLVSFYNNEISEKSEIFDDQFSVERPDGSNFTLKIRSTKLEDSAMYFCASRGTEGYYEQYFGPGTRLTVT.

V usage is TRBV27 and J usage is TRBJ2-6; D remains ambiguous. This CDR3 region has 13 residues. V was trimmed by 6 bases and J by 4 bases, leaving 7 bases between them. CDR1 is MNHEY and CDR2 is SMNVEV in the germline V gene (reference sequence). This CDR3 is CASSRPGANVLTF. DNA for the CDR3: TGTGCCAGCAGCAGGCCAGGGGCCAACGTCCTGACTTTC. Full variable domain (outside the CDR3, taken from reference TRBV27 and TRBJ2-6): EAQVTQNPRYLITVTGKKLTVTCSQNMNHEYMSWYRQDPGLGLRQIYYSMNVEVTDKGDVPEGYKVSRKEKRNFPLILESPSPNQTSLYFCASSRPGANVLTFGAGSRLTVL.

V gene TRBV18 combines with J gene TRBJ2-1; D might be TRBD2 (6 bases). V lost 3 bases and J lost 4, with 10 bases in between. The germline gives CDR1 KGHSH, CDR2 LQKENI. The CDR3 consists of 14 residues. CDR3 nucleotide sequence: TGTGCCAGCTCACCCTCGGGACTTTACAATGAGCAGTTCTTC. Protein product: CASSPSGLYNEQFF.

This clone was detected a few times. The gene calls are TRBV20-1 and TRBJ2-5; unclear D gene. From germline, CDR1 is DFQATT and CDR2 SNEGSKA (reference sequence). V lost 3 bases and J 4 bases, leaving 3 bases between the germline ends. The CDR3 totals 10 residues. The CDR3 DNA reads TGCAGTGCTAGCGGAGAGACCCAGTACTTC. This translates into CSASGETQYF.

The chain is built from TRBV4-2 and TRBJ2-3, with D perhaps TRBD2 (6 bases). V lost 0 bases and J 3 bases, leaving 16 bases between the germline ends. The length of the CDR3 is 17 residues. Germline V gene sequence: CDR1 LGHNA, CDR2 YNFKEQ. The CDR3 nucleotides read TGTGCCAGCAGCCAAGACTTACTGGGGGGAGAGACAGATACGCAGTATTTT. It specifies CASSQDLLGGETDTQYF.

The CDR3 nucleotides are TGTGCCAGTAGTATAGGAGGGGGCGGCTACACCTTC. The encoded protein is CASSIGGGGYTF. The chain recombines TRBV19 with TRBJ1-2; 7 nucleotides match TRBD1. Germline values: CDR1 LNHDA, CDR2 SQIVND (reference sequence). V shed 1 base, J shed 8 bases, and the junction held 1 base outside the gene matches. The CDR3 has 12 residues.

The chain carries TRBV6-5 and TRBJ2-2, with 8 bases lining up with TRBD2. V was pared by 0 bases and J by 4 bases, with 4 bases of the junction left unmatched. This CDR3 is 16 amino acids long. CDR1 is MNHEY, CDR2 SVGAGI, per germline. This CDR3 reads CASSYSIAGITGELFF. DNA for the CDR3: TGTGCCAGCAGTTACTCGATAGCGGGAATCACCGGGGAGCTGTTTTTT.

This chain connects TRBV7-6 to TRBJ2-5; D gene unclear. Germline CDR1 is SGHVS and CDR2 is FNYEAQ. Trimming took 5 bases from V and 2 from J, leaving 18 bases between them. The length of the CDR3 is 16 residues. CDR3 in amino acids: CASSPNVDSPQETQYF. The CDR3 DNA reads TGTGCCAGCAGCCCAAACGTAGATTCCCCGCAAGAGACCCAGTACTTC.

V is TRBV5-1 and J is TRBJ2-7; D perhaps matches TRBD2 (5 bases). Trimming removed 2 bases at V and 3 bases at J, with 6 bases between. Looked up from germline, CDR1 is SGHRS and CDR2 is YFSETQ. The CDR3 loop spans 12 amino acids. DNA of the CDR3: TGCGCCAGCAGCTTAACTAGCTACGAGCAGTACTTC. This sequence encodes CASSLTSYEQYF. Full variable domain (remainder filled in from reference TRBV5-1 and TRBJ2-7): KAGVTQTPRYLIKTRGQQVTLSCSPISGHRSVSWYQQTPGQGLQFLFEYFSETQRNKGNFPGRFSGRQFSNSRSEMNVSTLELGDSALYLCASSLTSYEQYFGPGTRLTVT.

The V call is TRBV10-3, the J call TRBJ1-6; TRBD1 agrees at 8 bases. Losses at the gene ends were 0 bases for V and 10 bases for J; bases not matched to a gene: 5. The germline V gene encodes CDR1 ENHRY and CDR2 SYGVKD. The CDR3 consists of 15 residues. Written as DNA, the CDR3 is TGTGCCATCAGTGAGTCGGGGACAGGAGGATCACCCCTCCACTTT. Translating it yields CAISESGTGGSPLHF.

The chain couples TRBV7-6 to TRBJ1-5; D gene ambiguous. Germline assignment: CDR1 SGHVS and CDR2 FNYEAQ. The CDR3 is 13 amino acids. V lost 3 bases, J lost 3 bases, and 6 bases lay in between. In DNA, the CDR3 is TGTGCCAGCAGCTTGGCACACAATCAGCCCCAGCATTTT. This translates into CASSLAHNQPQHF.

The V and J genes are TRBV2 and TRBJ2-5, with 11 bases that match TRBD2. The J call may be faulty, since TRBJ2-7 better matches the DNA end. This CDR3 is 14 amino acids long. From germline, CDR1 is SNHLY and CDR2 FYNNEI. CDR3 residues: CASSASGRLYEQYF. The CDR3 DNA reads as TGTGCCAGCAGTGCTAGCGGGAGGCTTTACGAGCAGTACTTC.

CDR3 DNA: TGTGCCAGCAGGACGACAGGGGACACCGGGGAGCTGTTTTTT. Its translation: CASRTTGDTGELFF. The chain carries TRBV6-4 and TRBJ2-2, with 8 bases that match TRBD1. In germline, CDR1 is MRHNA, CDR2 SNTAGT. This CDR3 is built from 14 residues. The ends lost 6 bases at V and 3 bases at J; junction bases unmatched: 3.

The gene calls are TRBV25-1 and TRBJ1-4, with D perhaps TRBD1 (6 bases). V lost 6 bases to trimming and J lost 0 bases, with 20 bases between them. The CDR3 runs 18 residues. Germline values: CDR1 MGHDK, CDR2 SYGVNS. CDR3 in DNA: TGTGCCAGCAGAGGGGTCATACAGGGATCTGCAACTAATGAAAAACTGTTTTTT. Its protein is CASRGVIQGSATNEKLFF. Based on the CDR3 plus reference TRBV25-1 and TRBJ1-4, the full variable domain is EADIYQTPRYLVIGTGKKITLECSQTMGHDKMYWYQQDPGMELHLIHYSYGVNSTEKGDLSSESTVSRIRTEHFPLTLESARPSHTSQYLCASRGVIQGSATNEKLFFGSGTQLSVL.

Of note for this clone: This CDR3 is also generated by other DNA sequences in the sample. The chain joins TRBV5-4 to TRBJ2-7, with TRBD2 identical over 9 bases. This CDR3 comprises 19 residues. Germline V gene lookup returns CDR1 SGHNT and CDR2 YYREEE (reference sequence). V shed 3 bases and J 0 bases; nucleotides not matched to a gene: 16. The CDR3 sequence is CASSSGGGRVPLGSYEQYF. The CDR3 region has the DNA TGTGCCAGCAGCTCGGGAGGCGGGAGGGTCCCTCTTGGCTCCTACGAGCAGTACTTC.

The V gene is TRBV6-5, the J gene TRBJ1-5; D is ambiguous. Trimming cost V 0 bases and J 0 bases, with 6 bases left between them. Germline loops: CDR1 MNHEY, CDR2 SVGAGI. This CDR3 region has 15 residues. CDR3 loop: CASSYSAFSNQPQHF. The CDR3 DNA follows: TGTGCCAGCAGTTACTCGGCCTTTAGCAATCAGCCCCAGCATTTT.

V is TRBV19 and J is TRBJ2-7; 7 bases line up with TRBD1. J gave up 4 bases and V 6 bases, and 6 bases lay outside the gene matches. Looked up from germline, CDR1 is LNHDA and CDR2 is SQIVND (reference sequence). This CDR3 comprises 13 residues. CDR3: CASSPTGVYEQYF. The CDR3 DNA follows: TGTGCCAGTAGCCCTACAGGGGTTTACGAGCAGTACTTC.

This clone was counted a few times. V and J are TRBV4-2 and TRBJ2-2; 8 bases line up with TRBD1. This CDR3 has 16 amino acids. Trimming at V came to 1 base and at J to 3 bases, leaving 4 bases not matched to a gene. Germline CDR1 is LGHNA and CDR2 is YNFKEQ. CDR3 in amino acids: CASSQAGQGHTGELFF. The CDR3 DNA follows: TGTGCCAGCAGCCAAGCCGGACAGGGACACACCGGGGAGCTGTTTTTT.

The V and J genes are TRBV7-9 and TRBJ1-3; no definite D call. V gave up 1 base and J gave up 1 base, with 8 bases separating them. From germline, CDR1 is SEHNR and CDR2 FQNEAQ (reference sequence). The CDR3 spans 15 residues. The CDR3 DNA reads as TGTGCCAGCAGCTTAGGTTCCGGGTCTGGAAACACCATATATTTT. Its protein is CASSLGSGSGNTIYF.

The chain couples TRBV27 to TRBJ1-5, with D unclear. CDR3 length: 15 amino acids. Germline V gene data show CDR1 as MNHEY and CDR2 as SMNVEV (reference sequence). Trimming cost V 2 bases and J 9 bases, with 17 bases left between them. The CDR3 sequence: CASSLKVGVRSPQHF. CDR3 in DNA: TGTGCCAGCAGTTTAAAGGTGGGAGTTCGATCGCCCCAGCATTTT.